This TCR beta chain was identified during a study of early T cells in non-severe SARS-CoV-2 infection. Study observations and caveats: VDJdb matches were skewed toward anti-spike CD8 T cell responses.

TCRdb fed the 5' RACE reads into MiXCR, producing one record per CDR3 protein. Among about 69,000 distinct CDR3 sequences listed, 9.5% were seen once. This clonotype was picked up many times. Its antigen is currently unknown. The V and J ends lost 3 bases and 2 bases respectively, with 21 bases between them. The length of the CDR3 is 18 residues. Germline V gene lookup returns CDR1 KGHSH and CDR2 LQKENI. The sequence derives from an adult who was a healthcare worker with PCR-confirmed SARS-CoV-2 infection or an uninfected control (not recorded which). J is TRBJ2-3 and V is TRBV18, with D tentatively TRBD2 (6 bases). What was sequenced was whole blood. The CDR3 is CASSPPQGGSDYTDTQYF. The CDR3, as DNA: TGTGCCAGCTCACCGCCTCAAGGAGGGAGCGACTACACAGATACGCAGTATTTT.